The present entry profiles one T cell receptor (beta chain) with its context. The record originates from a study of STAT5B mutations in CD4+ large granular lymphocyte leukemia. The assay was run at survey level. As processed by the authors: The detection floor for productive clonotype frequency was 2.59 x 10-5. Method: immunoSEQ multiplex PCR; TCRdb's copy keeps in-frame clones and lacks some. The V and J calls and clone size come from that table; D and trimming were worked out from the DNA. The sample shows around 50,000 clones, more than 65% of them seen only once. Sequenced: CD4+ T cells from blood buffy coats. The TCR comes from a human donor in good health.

The CDR3 nucleotides are TGCGCCAGCTACCCTAGCCCCGGGGAGACCCAGTACTTC. Encoded protein: CASYPSPGETQYF. The chain is built from TRBV5-1 and TRBJ2-5, with D perhaps TRBD2 (5 bases). From germline, CDR1 is SGHRS and CDR2 YFSETQ. The V end was cut by 7 bases, the J end by 5 bases, with 15 bases between. This CDR3 comprises 13 residues.